Shown below are 10 T cell receptor beta chains from a single sample sequenced in a study of blood T cell repertoires in COVID-19. Generated by immunoSEQ multiplex PCR, the TCRdb table keeps only in-frame clones and is missing some. The data show about 92,000 clones, around nine tenths seen once. Material for sequencing was peripheral blood. The origin of the receptors is a woman aged 55-70 years with COVID-19, enrolled during active disease.

The chain has TRBV6-1 and TRBJ1-6, with D unclear. Between the trimmed V and J ends, which lost 3 bases and 6 bases, there was a span of 3 bases. Germline CDR1 reads MNHNS; CDR2 reads SASEGT. This CDR3 has 12 amino acids. The CDR3 region is CASSDRNSPLHF. CDR3 coding DNA: TGTGCCAGCAGTGACCGTAATTCACCCCTCCACTTT.

The J gene is TRBJ1-2, the V gene TRBV2, with TRBD1 identical over 9 bases. Germline values: CDR1 SNHLY, CDR2 FYNNEI. This CDR3 has 13 amino acids. J gave up 4 bases and V 5 bases, and 2 bases lay outside the gene matches. CDR3 nucleotide sequence: TGTGCCAGCAGTACGGGACAGGGCTATGGCTACACCTTC. It encodes CASSTGQGYGYTF.

This clone was recorded a few times. The rearrangement uses TRBV11-2 and TRBJ2-3, with TRBD1 matching over 10 bases. The V segment lost 5 bases and the J segment 1 base; nucleotides outside the gene matches: 6. This CDR3 comprises 16 residues. Germline values: CDR1 SGHAT, CDR2 FQNNGV. The CDR3 DNA reads as TGTGCCAGCAGCGTATCGGACAGGGGGGGCACAGATACGCAGTATTTT. It codes for CASSVSDRGGTDTQYF.

The CDR3 region is CATSPRPQEQPQHF. Here the CDR3 DNA reads TGTGCCACCAGCCCCAGGCCCCAGGAACAGCCCCAGCATTTT. The V call is TRBV24-1, the J call TRBJ1-5; D gene unclear. Trimming removed 7 bases from V and 7 bases from J, with 16 bases in between. The CDR3 is 14 amino acids. Per the germline V gene, CDR1 is KGHDR and CDR2 is SFDVKD.

The chain recombines TRBV7-2 with TRBJ2-6; possible D gene TRBD2, 6 bases. Trimming cost V 4 bases and J 6 bases, with 13 bases left between them. The germline V gene encodes CDR1 SGHTA and CDR2 FQGNSA. The CDR3 runs to 15 residues. CDR3: CASSSSSGEANVLTF. CDR3 bases: TGTGCCAGCAGCTCCTCTTCGGGGGAGGCCAACGTCCTGACTTTC.

This chain uses TRBV7-2 with TRBJ1-2; perhaps TRBD1 as D (5 bases). There are 14 residues in the CDR3. Per the germline V gene, CDR1 is SGHTA and CDR2 is FQGNSA. The V gene lost 6 bases and the J gene lost 10 bases, with 21 bases spanning the gap. CDR3 amino acids: CASRKGADVSYYTF. CDR3 nucleotide sequence: TGTGCCAGCAGAAAAGGGGCCGATGTAAGTTACTACACCTTC.

This chain connects TRBV10-1 to TRBJ2-2; tentatively, D is TRBD2 (7 bases). V lost 6 bases, J lost 5 bases, and 13 bases lay in between. Per the germline V gene, CDR1 is WNHNN and CDR2 is SYGVQD (reference sequence). This CDR3 region has 14 residues. The CDR3 DNA reads TGCGCCAGCAGCGGGGGGCTTGGAACCGGGGAGCTGTTTTTT. As protein: CASSGGLGTGELFF.

This clone showed up just a few times. The J gene is TRBJ2-7, the V gene TRBV4-1; TRBD1 is a possible D gene (6 bases). The CDR3 has 15 residues. Germline V lookup: CDR1 MGHRA, CDR2 YSYEKL. Trimming shortened V by 1 base and J by 3 bases, and 13 bases separated the two germline ends. CDR3 DNA sequence: TGCGCCAGCAGCCAAGCCAACGACAGGCGCTACGAGCAGTACTTC. Protein product: CASSQANDRRYEQYF.

This clone is deemed medium-sized. The chain employs TRBV5-1 and TRBJ2-3; 8 nucleotides match TRBD2. The V and J ends lost 1 base and 2 bases, in that order; junction bases with no gene match: 12. The CDR3 is made up of 18 amino acids. CDR1 is SGHRS, CDR2 YFSETQ, per germline. The CDR3 reads CASSLILAVTPYTDTQYF. The CDR3 DNA is TGCGCCAGCAGCTTGATACTAGCGGTTACCCCCTACACAGATACGCAGTATTTT.

The genes are TRBV7-2 and TRBJ2-5, with D possibly matching TRBD1 (5 bases). The CDR3 has 15 amino acids. The V gene's germline CDR1 is SGHTA and CDR2 FQGNSA. Trimming left V 1 base short and J 4 bases short, with 13 bases between. CDR3 sequence (DNA): TGTGCCAGCAGCTTAGGACAGTTGGAGATAGAGACCCAGTACTTC. Its protein is CASSLGQLEIETQYF.